This is a list of T cell receptor beta chains from one sample in a study of cytomegalovirus exposure and HLA in healthy donors. Using immunoSEQ multiplex PCR, the repertoire was profiled, and TCRdb retains in-frame clones only, with some absent. In the table there are about 67,000 clones, just under 80% of which are singletons. The sample taken for sequencing was PBMCs. The origin of the receptors is a man in his forties in good health and CMV-seronegative. The CDR3 runs from the conserved cysteine through the conserved F or W. Each record gives: J gene, D gene, clone size, V gene, CDR3 DNA, CDR3 protein. D genes are given only for firm matches. Size values are once, few and many counts, or a class for expanded clones, and some rows have none.

j_gene: TRBJ1-2
d_gene: TRBD1
abundance: once
v_gene: TRBV5-1
CDR3nt: TGCGCCAGCAACTACAGGGGGCTTAACTATGGCTACACCTTC
CDR3aa: CASNYRGLNYGYTF

j_gene: TRBJ2-3
d_gene: -
abundance: -
v_gene: TRBV10-1
CDR3nt: TGCGCCAGCAGTGAGTCGATGGGGGCTAGCACAGATACGCAGTATTTT
CDR3aa: CASSESMGASTDTQYF

j_gene: TRBJ2-2
d_gene: -
abundance: -
v_gene: TRBV11-2
CDR3nt: TGTGCCAGCAGCTTAGCTTGGCTGAACACCGGGGAGCTGTTTTTT
CDR3aa: CASSLAWLNTGELFF

j_gene: TRBJ2-1
d_gene: TRBD2
abundance: once
v_gene: TRBV5-4
CDR3nt: TGTGCCAGCAGCTCTGGACTAGCGGGAGGGGTGGGTTCTCCTTCCAATGAGCAGTTCTTC
CDR3aa: CASSSGLAGGVGSPSNEQFF

j_gene: TRBJ1-3
d_gene: -
abundance: -
v_gene: TRBV6-5
CDR3nt: TGTGCCAGCAGTTACTCGATGGCTGGGGCCAGGGACACCATATATTTT
CDR3aa: CASSYSMAGARDTIYF

j_gene: TRBJ2-3
d_gene: -
abundance: -
v_gene: TRBV5-1
CDR3nt: TGCGCCAGCAGCTCCGACTATATCACAGATACGCAGTATTTT
CDR3aa: CASSSDYITDTQYF

j_gene: TRBJ1-5
d_gene: -
abundance: -
v_gene: TRBV6-5
CDR3nt: TGTGCCAGCAGACGAACCGGACAGAATCAGCCCCAGCATTTT
CDR3aa: CASRRTGQNQPQHF

j_gene: TRBJ2-5
d_gene: TRBD2
abundance: -
v_gene: TRBV2
CDR3nt: TGTGCCAGCAGTGAAACTGGTGCGGGGGAGCAGTACTTC
CDR3aa: CASSETGAGEQYF

j_gene: TRBJ1-2
d_gene: -
abundance: -
v_gene: TRBV28
CDR3nt: TGTGCCAGTACCGGGCTAAGGGGCTATGGCTACACCTTC
CDR3aa: CASTGLRGYGYTF

j_gene: TRBJ2-3
d_gene: TRBD2
abundance: -
v_gene: TRBV15
CDR3nt: TGTGCCACCAGCAAGGGGTCTAGCGGGAGCTATTCCCGCACAGATACGCAGTATTTT
CDR3aa: CATSKGSSGSYSRTDTQYF

j_gene: TRBJ2-3
d_gene: TRBD1
abundance: -
v_gene: TRBV9
CDR3nt: TGTGCCAGCAGCGTAGAGGGGGCGGAAGATACGCAGTATTTT
CDR3aa: CASSVEGAEDTQYF

j_gene: TRBJ2-1
d_gene: TRBD1
abundance: -
v_gene: TRBV2
CDR3nt: TGTGCCAGCAGCCTCTTGACAGGGGTCTCCTACAATGAGCAGTTCTTC
CDR3aa: CASSLLTGVSYNEQFF

j_gene: TRBJ2-7
d_gene: TRBD2
abundance: few
v_gene: TRBV6-5
CDR3nt: TGTGCCAGCACTCCAAGCGGGAGAGCGCGCGAGCAGTACTTC
CDR3aa: CASTPSGRAREQYF

j_gene: TRBJ1-1
d_gene: -
abundance: -
v_gene: TRBV21-1
CDR3nt: TGTGCCAGCCCGCCTCAGGGGGGAGCTTTCTTT
CDR3aa: CASPPQGGAFF

j_gene: TRBJ2-7
d_gene: -
abundance: -
v_gene: TRBV6-5
CDR3nt: TGTGCCAGCAGTTACTCAGGGGACTTTGGCCACGAGCAGTACTTC
CDR3aa: CASSYSGDFGHEQYF

j_gene: TRBJ2-3
d_gene: TRBD2
abundance: -
v_gene: TRBV28
CDR3nt: TGTGCCAGCAGTTTCCTAGCGGGCACAGATACGCAGTATTTT
CDR3aa: CASSFLAGTDTQYF

j_gene: TRBJ2-7
d_gene: TRBD1
abundance: -
v_gene: TRBV19
CDR3nt: TGTGCCAGTAGTAGGTCCGGGACAGGGCCAATCTACGAGCAGTACTTC
CDR3aa: CASSRSGTGPIYEQYF

j_gene: TRBJ2-7
d_gene: TRBD2
abundance: -
v_gene: TRBV29-1
CDR3nt: TGCAGCGCCAGAGCGGGAGGGGAAGGCGCCAAGCAGTACTTC
CDR3aa: CSARAGGEGAKQYF

j_gene: TRBJ1-1
d_gene: TRBD1
abundance: -
v_gene: TRBV5-4
CDR3nt: TGTGCCAGCAGCTTGGCTACAGGGGAGACTGAAGCTTTCTTT
CDR3aa: CASSLATGETEAFF

j_gene: TRBJ1-5
d_gene: -
abundance: -
v_gene: TRBV5-8
CDR3nt: TGTGCCAGCACCGGACGGGGGGATTTAGACAATCAGCCCCAGCATTTT
CDR3aa: CASTGRGDLDNQPQHF

j_gene: TRBJ1-5
d_gene: TRBD1
abundance: -
v_gene: TRBV6-1
CDR3nt: TGTGCCAGCAGGGAGGGACAGTTTTTCAATCAGCCCCAGCATTTT
CDR3aa: CASREGQFFNQPQHF

j_gene: TRBJ2-1
d_gene: TRBD2
abundance: -
v_gene: TRBV11-3
CDR3nt: TGTGCCAGCAGCCCCACGGGGCGGGAGGAGAGGCAGTTCTTC
CDR3aa: CASSPTGREERQFF

j_gene: TRBJ1-6
d_gene: -
abundance: -
v_gene: TRBV4-2
CDR3nt: TGTGCCAGCAGCCAAGATCTTAGGGGTGACCATAATTCACCCCTCCACTTT
CDR3aa: CASSQDLRGDHNSPLHF

j_gene: TRBJ1-5
d_gene: -
abundance: -
v_gene: TRBV19
CDR3nt: TGTGCCAGTAGTATGGAGCCCTCGGCGGGCAATCAGCCCCAGCATTTT
CDR3aa: CASSMEPSAGNQPQHF

j_gene: TRBJ1-2
d_gene: TRBD1
abundance: -
v_gene: TRBV19
CDR3nt: TGTGCCAGTAGTACCATTCTGACAGGGGGCAACTATGGCTACACCTTC
CDR3aa: CASSTILTGGNYGYTF

j_gene: TRBJ1-2
d_gene: TRBD1
abundance: -
v_gene: TRBV5-1
CDR3nt: TGCGCCAGCAGCCCTCGGACAGGACAAGGCTATGGCTACACCTTC
CDR3aa: CASSPRTGQGYGYTF

j_gene: TRBJ2-2
d_gene: TRBD1
abundance: few
v_gene: TRBV4-1
CDR3nt: TGCGCCAGCAGCCTAAGGACAGGGGGTAACACCGGGGAGCTGTTTTTT
CDR3aa: CASSLRTGGNTGELFF

j_gene: TRBJ2-7
d_gene: -
abundance: -
v_gene: TRBV19
CDR3nt: TGTGCCAGTAGTATAGGACCAGGGTCCTCCTACGAGCAGTACTTC
CDR3aa: CASSIGPGSSYEQYF

j_gene: TRBJ2-7
d_gene: TRBD1
abundance: -
v_gene: TRBV7-2
CDR3nt: TGTGCCAGCAGCTTAGGGACAGGGGGGTCCTACGAGCAGTACTTC
CDR3aa: CASSLGTGGSYEQYF

j_gene: TRBJ2-1
d_gene: TRBD2
abundance: -
v_gene: TRBV9
CDR3nt: TGTGCCAGCAGCGTAAGCGGGAGTTCGGATGAGCAGTTCTTC
CDR3aa: CASSVSGSSDEQFF

j_gene: TRBJ2-7
d_gene: -
abundance: -
v_gene: TRBV6-5
CDR3nt: TGTGCCAGCAGTTACTTAGGGGAGGGGGGGTACGAGCAGTACTTC
CDR3aa: CASSYLGEGGYEQYF

j_gene: TRBJ1-1
d_gene: -
abundance: -
v_gene: TRBV18
CDR3nt: TGTGCCAGCTCACCACGGGGGCAGGGCACTGCAGCTTTCTTT
CDR3aa: CASSPRGQGTAAFF

j_gene: TRBJ2-3
d_gene: TRBD2
abundance: -
v_gene: TRBV15
CDR3nt: TGTGCCACCAGCAGAGATCCCCTAGCGGGGTCCACAGATACGCAGTATTTT
CDR3aa: CATSRDPLAGSTDTQYF

j_gene: TRBJ2-5
d_gene: TRBD1
abundance: -
v_gene: TRBV28
CDR3nt: TGTGCCAGCAGCGGCGGGCCGGGGCAGGGGGTTCGAGAGACCCAGTACTTC
CDR3aa: CASSGGPGQGVRETQYF

j_gene: TRBJ2-3
d_gene: -
abundance: -
v_gene: TRBV29-1
CDR3nt: -
CDR3aa: CSVDVGPGGGPRDTQYF

j_gene: TRBJ2-7
d_gene: -
abundance: -
v_gene: TRBV1
CDR3nt: TGCACCAGCAGCCAGGGACTAGCGGGAGGGCCGGGGTACGAGCAGTACTTC
CDR3aa: CTSSQGLAGGPGYEQYF

j_gene: TRBJ2-7
d_gene: -
abundance: -
v_gene: TRBV7-9
CDR3nt: TGTTCCAGCAGTCACACCTTTTACGAGCAGTACTTC
CDR3aa: CSSSHTFYEQYF

j_gene: TRBJ2-7
d_gene: -
abundance: -
v_gene: TRBV7-7
CDR3nt: TGTGCCAGCAGCTTAGGGGTTAGCGGTTCCGAGCAGTACTTC
CDR3aa: CASSLGVSGSEQYF

j_gene: TRBJ2-4
d_gene: -
abundance: -
v_gene: TRBV29-1
CDR3nt: TGCAGCGTTGTCGAGACTGTGGGCAAAAACATTCAGTACTTC
CDR3aa: CSVVETVGKNIQYF

j_gene: TRBJ2-1
d_gene: TRBD2
abundance: -
v_gene: TRBV5-4
CDR3nt: TGTGCCAGCAGCCCGGGGGGGGGCCGGGGTGAGCAGTTCTTC
CDR3aa: CASSPGGGRGEQFF

j_gene: TRBJ1-4
d_gene: -
abundance: -
v_gene: TRBV21-1
CDR3nt: TGTGCCAGCAGCAAATTAGTCCAGGGGGCCATTGAGTATGAAAAACTGTTTTTT
CDR3aa: CASSKLVQGAIEYEKLFF

j_gene: TRBJ1-1
d_gene: TRBD1
abundance: -
v_gene: TRBV5-1
CDR3nt: TGCGCCAGCAGGAGGGACAGGGGGAACACTGAAGCTTTCTTT
CDR3aa: CASRRDRGNTEAFF

j_gene: TRBJ1-3
d_gene: -
abundance: -
v_gene: TRBV23-1
CDR3nt: TGCGCCAGCATTAACAGGGCTGTAAACACCATATATTTT
CDR3aa: CASINRAVNTIYF

j_gene: TRBJ2-2
d_gene: TRBD1
abundance: -
v_gene: TRBV7-9
CDR3nt: TGTGCCAGCAGCCCGAGAGGGGGACAGAGGAACACCGGGGAGCTGTTTTTT
CDR3aa: CASSPRGGQRNTGELFF

j_gene: TRBJ1-2
d_gene: TRBD1
abundance: -
v_gene: TRBV15
CDR3nt: TGTGCCACCAGCAGAGTTGGACAGGGTCGACTGTCCTATGGCTACACCTTC
CDR3aa: CATSRVGQGRLSYGYTF

j_gene: TRBJ2-7
d_gene: -
abundance: -
v_gene: TRBV6-1
CDR3nt: TGTGCCGCTCAGGCAGTGCATACCTACGAGCAGTACTTC
CDR3aa: CAAQAVHTYEQYF